This T cell receptor beta chain was sequenced in a study of human T cells and chemical hapten exposure. At the level of the study: The study sensitized with 2% DPC on a 2 cm by 2 cm patch of upper inner arm skin. Study-wide findings and caveats: Compared to controls, expanded TCRs made significantly more large clusters of similar CDR3s. Patch test score tracked positively with PT1 expanded TCR counts.

Under the authors' procedure: The number of TCRs in each sample had a median of roughly 100,000 and spanned roughly 23,224 to 700,000. TCRdb fed the RACE reads into MiXCR, producing one record per CDR3 protein. The V and J calls were not made by the authors but by TCRdb's processing. The repertoire includes roughly 90,000 distinct CDR3 sequences, around 9.9% of them detected once, and 1% to 1.2% sits in the top ten. In regard to this clonotype: Its antigen is currently unknown. A clone one base away is much larger, so this may be a read error.

The CDR3 loop spans 15 amino acids. Per the germline V gene, CDR1 is MNHNY and CDR2 is SVGAGI (reference sequence). Specified time point: patch test 3, about 24 weeks after DPC sensitization. Treatment reported: therapeutic diphenylcyclopropenone sensitization with weekly scalp DPC. The genes are TRBV6-6 and TRBJ1-6, with D perhaps matching TRBD1 (5 bases). The material sequenced was whole blood, taken in connection with sensitization to the hapten diphenylcyclopropenone (DPC). This receptor was taken from a woman aged 25-40 years with alopecia areata. Some clones in this sample may be carry-over from other donors' samples. The CDR3 protein is CASSYSPGTNSTLHF. The CDR3 region has the DNA TGTGCCAGCAGTTACTCGCCAGGGACCAATTCAACCCTCCACTTT.